These 9 T cell receptor beta chains were sequenced from one sample in a study of early T cells in non-severe SARS-CoV-2 infection. TCRdb ran MiXCR on the 5' RACE reads and lists one entry per CDR3 protein. Altogether roughly 25,000 distinct CDR3 sequences are present, less than 5% being singletons, with the ten largest covering 6.2%. The sample taken for sequencing was whole blood. The receptors here all came from an adult who was a healthcare worker with PCR-confirmed SARS-CoV-2 infection or an uninfected control (not recorded which).

This clonotype was counted between two and nine times. J is TRBJ2-1 and V is TRBV5-4, with 11 nucleotides matching TRBD2. V gave up 0 bases and J gave up 2 bases; unmatched junction bases: 4. CDR3 length: 17 amino acids. Germline assignment: CDR1 SGHNT and CDR2 YYREEE (reference sequence). The CDR3 sequence: CASSLVGLAETYNEQFF. For the CDR3, the DNA is TGTGCCAGCAGCTTGGTGGGACTAGCGGAAACCTACAATGAGCAGTTCTTC.

In its sample, this clonotype was seen a few times. This chain's CDR3 is CASSLYIGAGGQTGELFF. The CDR3 DNA sequence: TGTGCCAGCAGCTTATATATAGGCGCGGGAGGGCAAACCGGGGAGCTGTTTTTT. The chain combines TRBV7-8 with TRBJ2-2; 9 nucleotides agree with TRBD2. Germline CDR1 is SGHVS and CDR2 is FQNEAQ. CDR3 length: 18 residues. J lost 5 bases, V lost 2 bases, and 12 bases had no gene match. The whole variable domain, remainder taken from reference TRBV7-8 and TRBJ2-2, is GAGVSQSPRYKVAKRGQDVALRCDPISGHVSLFWYQQALGQGPEFLTYFQNEAQLDKSGLPSDRFFAERPEGSVSTLKIQRTQQEDSAVYLCASSLYIGAGGQTGELFFGEGSRLTVL.

This clonotype was counted ten times or more. This chain connects TRBV12-3 or TRBV12-4 to TRBJ2-1; no reliable D call. The V end was cut by 8 bases, the J end by 6 bases, with 14 bases between. The CDR3 consists of 13 residues. CDR3 protein: CASAWSDTNEQFF. CDR3 sequence (DNA): TGTGCCAGCGCGTGGAGCGATACCAATGAGCAGTTCTTC.

This clonotype was detected a few times. This chain links TRBV20-1 with TRBJ1-1; D is possibly TRBD1 (5 bases). Germline CDR1 and CDR2: DFQATT and SNEGSKA (reference sequence). This CDR3 spans 14 amino acids. Trimming pared 6 bases from V and 0 bases from J, leaving 14 bases between. The DNA of the CDR3 is TGCAGTGCCAGGAATAAAGGGGTGAACACTGAAGCTTTCTTT. Its translation is CSARNKGVNTEAFF.

This clonotype was counted at least ten times. This chain joins TRBV7-9 and TRBJ2-2; D gene uncertain. Trimming removed 8 bases from V and 4 bases from J, with 2 bases in between. The germline V gene encodes CDR1 SEHNR and CDR2 FQNEAQ (reference sequence). The CDR3 is made up of 10 amino acids. Here the CDR3 reads CASGTGELFF. The CDR3 nucleotides are TGTGCCAGCGGCACCGGGGAGCTGTTTTTT.

This clonotype was recorded many times. This sequence joins TRBV5-1 and TRBJ1-1; possibly TRBD1 for D (5 bases). CDR3 size: 15 residues. CDR1 and CDR2 (germline): SGHRS, YFSETQ. V lost 4 bases to trimming and J lost 1 base, with 14 bases between them. The CDR3, as DNA: TGCGCCAGCAGCCGGGACGGGGCAGCGAACACTGAAGCTTTCTTT. Its protein is CASSRDGAANTEAFF.

This clonotype has ten or more counts. This chain joins TRBV19 and TRBJ2-7, with D perhaps TRBD1 (6 bases). CDR1 is LNHDA, CDR2 SQIVND, per germline (reference sequence). V was pared by 5 bases and J by 6 bases, with 26 bases between. The length of the CDR3 is 17 residues. DNA of the CDR3: TGTGCCAGTAGTCGGCCCTATACCGGGACAAAAGGAACCGAGCAGTACTTC. It translates to CASSRPYTGTKGTEQYF.

In its sample, this clonotype was seen many times. This chain links TRBV7-9 with TRBJ2-1; 9 bases map to TRBD2. V shed 1 base, J shed 9 bases, and the junction held 4 bases outside the gene matches. The length of the CDR3 is 14 residues. Germline assignment: CDR1 SEHNR and CDR2 FQNEAQ (reference sequence). The CDR3 coding sequence is TGTGCCAGCAGCTTAGGCGGGAGGGCCGTTGAGCAGTTCTTC. As protein: CASSLGGRAVEQFF.

This clonotype has ten or more counts. The J gene is TRBJ1-6, the V gene TRBV12-3 or TRBV12-4, with a tentative D call TRBD1 (6 bases). Deletions cut 1 base from V and 6 bases from J, with 10 bases between. This CDR3 has 15 amino acids. This CDR3 is CASSLEGGPNSPLHF. The DNA of the CDR3 is TGTGCCAGCAGTTTAGAGGGGGGACCTAATTCACCCCTCCACTTT.